Below are 16 T cell receptor beta chains sequenced from a single sample in a study of T cell responses to AZD1222 COVID-19 vaccine. Sequencing used immunoSEQ multiplex PCR; TCRdb keeps in-frame clones, though not all of them. This table has about 110,000 clones, around 90% appearing once. The source material was peripheral blood, sampled on day 0 of AZD1222 vaccination. The source of these receptors is an adult in good health.

V gene TRBV15 combines with J gene TRBJ1-5; no firm D call. V was cut by 0 bases and J by 0 bases, with 6 bases left in between. The CDR3 loop spans 15 amino acids. The germline CDR1 and CDR2 sequences are LNHNV and YYDKDF (reference sequence). In DNA form, the CDR3 reads TGTGCCACCAGCAGAGATAGATATAGCAATCAGCCCCAGCATTTT. It translates to CATSRDRYSNQPQHF. The whole variable domain, remainder taken from reference TRBV15 and TRBJ1-5, is DAMVIQNPRYQVTQFGKPVTLSCSQTLNHNVMYWYQQKSSQAPKLLFHYYDKDFNNEADTPDNFQSRRPNTSFCFLDIRSPGLGDTAMYLCATSRDRYSNQPQHFGDGTRLSIL.

This clone was seen just once. The chain couples TRBV18 to TRBJ1-2; 7 bases agree with TRBD1. Trimming removed 5 bases from V and 6 bases from J; junction bases left unmatched: 9. The CDR3 loop spans 14 amino acids. Germline V gene data show CDR1 as KGHSH and CDR2 as LQKENI. The CDR3 sequence is CASSTSDRTHGYTF. The CDR3 bases are TGTGCCAGCTCAACTTCGGACAGGACCCATGGCTACACCTTC.

The chain recombines TRBV7-8 with TRBJ2-7; D is possibly TRBD2 (6 bases). CDR3 length equals 14 residues. With 2 bases removed from V and 3 bases from J, the gap between germline ends came to 11 bases. Germline loops: CDR1 SGHVS, CDR2 FQNEAQ. CDR3 bases: TGTGCCAGCAGCTTAAGTCAGGGAGGCTACGAGCAGTACTTC. It yields the protein CASSLSQGGYEQYF.

J is TRBJ1-1 and V is TRBV7-8, with D perhaps matching TRBD1 (6 bases). V lost 5 bases, J lost 1 base, and 14 bases lay in between. This CDR3 has 15 residues. The germline V gene has CDR1 SGHVS and CDR2 FQNEAQ. The CDR3 sequence is CASSPITGKNTEAFF. In DNA form, the CDR3 reads TGTGCCAGCAGCCCAATTACAGGGAAGAACACTGAAGCTTTCTTT.

The chain carries TRBV27 and TRBJ2-7; 9 bases match TRBD1. The CDR3 loop spans 14 amino acids. J gave up 4 bases and V 6 bases, and 7 bases lay outside the gene matches. Germline CDR1 MNHEY, CDR2 SMNVEV (reference sequence). CDR3 sequence: CASSPGTGKYEQYF. The CDR3 nucleotides read TGTGCCAGCAGCCCCGGGACAGGGAAGTACGAGCAGTACTTC.

A single count supports this clone. The chain combines TRBV5-4 with TRBJ1-2, with D hard to call. CDR1 and CDR2 (germline): SGHNT, YYREEE (reference sequence). The CDR3 is 15 amino acids. The V and J ends lost 4 bases and 3 bases respectively, with 16 bases between them. Here the CDR3 DNA reads TGTGCCAGCAGCCCACCTGAGGGTTCTCACTATGGCTACACCTTC. Translation gives CASSPPEGSHYGYTF.

This chain uses TRBV7-8 with TRBJ1-5, with D hard to call. Germline-derived CDR1 and CDR2 are SGHVS and FQNEAQ. The CDR3 contains 13 residues. V gave up 8 bases and J gave up 0 bases, with 8 bases separating them. In DNA, the CDR3 is TGTGCCAGCGGAACAGCTAGCAATCAGCCCCAGCATTTT. This sequence encodes CASGTASNQPQHF.

This clone was detected only once. The genes are TRBV6-2 or TRBV6-3 and TRBJ1-5; 8 positions match TRBD1. V lost 2 bases, J lost 6 bases, and 3 bases stayed unmatched. CDR1 and CDR2 from the germline V gene are MNHEY and SVGEGT. The CDR3 sequence is 14 residues long. CDR3 bases: TGTGCCAGCAGTTACCAGGGGGCGAGTCAGCCCCAGCATTTT. Protein: CASSYQGASQPQHF.

This sequence joins TRBV5-1 and TRBJ1-2, with D perhaps TRBD1 (5 bases). Between the trimmed V and J ends, which lost 0 bases and 7 bases, there was a span of 13 bases. CDR3 length: 14 amino acids. Germline assignment: CDR1 SGHRS and CDR2 YFSETQ. CDR3 bases: TGCGCCAGCAGCTTGGCCGCCCGTGGGACTGGCTACACCTTC. It translates to CASSLAARGTGYTF.

This sequence joins TRBV27 and TRBJ1-1, with a tentative D call TRBD1 (6 bases). The ends were cut back, 10 bases at V and 0 bases at J, with 12 bases in the middle. The V gene's germline CDR1 is MNHEY and CDR2 SMNVEV (reference sequence). The CDR3 covers 13 residues. The DNA of the CDR3 is TGTGCCACCCGGGACATACTGAACACTGAAGCTTTCTTT. Translating it yields CATRDILNTEAFF.

The chain couples TRBV6-1 to TRBJ2-7; D unclear. The CDR3 loop spans 15 amino acids. Germline CDR1 is MNHNS and CDR2 is SASEGT. With 0 bases removed from V and 2 bases from J, the gap between germline ends came to 11 bases. The CDR3, as DNA: TGTGCCAGCAGTGAAGCGCTCTGGGAAACCTACGAGCAGTACTTC. This sequence encodes CASSEALWETYEQYF.

CDR3: CASSLDTGAYEQYF. CDR3 nucleotide sequence: TGTGCCAGCAGCTTAGACACAGGAGCCTACGAGCAGTACTTC. The rearrangement links TRBV11-2 to TRBJ2-7; weak D call: TRBD1 (5 bases). CDR3 size: 14 residues. Per germline, CDR1 SGHAT and CDR2 FQNNGV. The germline V and J ends were trimmed by 0 bases and 2 bases, with 8 bases remaining between them.

The chain carries TRBV14 and TRBJ2-6; D not resolved. Deletions cut 4 bases from V and 2 bases from J, with 6 bases between. The germline V gene has CDR1 SGHDN and CDR2 FVKESK. This CDR3 is built from 14 residues. The CDR3 bases are TGTGCCAGCAGCCTCGATGCTGGGGCCAACGTCCTGACTTTC. It yields the protein CASSLDAGANVLTF.

The chain links TRBV11-3 to TRBJ1-1; D gene ambiguous. This CDR3 contains 11 residues. Germline V gene lookup returns CDR1 SGHNT and CDR2 YENEEA. V shed 5 bases and J shed 11 bases, with 12 bases lying between them. The CDR3, as DNA: TGTGCCAGCAGCCGGAAAAACGGGGCTTTCTTT. Translated: CASSRKNGAFF. The variable domain in full, completed from reference TRBV11-3 and TRBJ1-1, reads EAGVVQSPRYKIIEKKQPVAFWCNPISGHNTLYWYLQNLGQGPELLIRYENEEAVDDSQLPKDRFSAERLKGVDSTLKIQPAELGDSAVYLCASSRKNGAFFGQGTRLTVV.

The chain joins TRBV6-5 to TRBJ1-3, with 8 bases that match TRBD1. CDR1 and CDR2 from the germline V gene are MNHEY and SVGAGI. The junction had 5 bases not matched to a gene; V was cut back by 0 bases and J by 7 bases. This CDR3 spans 15 amino acids. The DNA for the CDR3 is TGTGCCAGCAGTTACTCGACAAACAGGGGGAACACCATATATTTT. It specifies CASSYSTNRGNTIYF.

V gene TRBV18 combines with J gene TRBJ1-5; 7 nucleotides align to TRBD1. The CDR3 is made up of 15 amino acids. With 4 bases clipped from V and 2 bases from J, the junction kept 5 bases outside the gene matches. Germline CDR1 and CDR2: KGHSH and LQKENI. The CDR3 spells CASSLDRDGNQPQHF. The DNA for the CDR3 is TGTGCCAGCTCACTCGACAGGGACGGCAATCAGCCCCAGCATTTT.